Sequencing of this TCR beta chain was carried out in a study of blood T cell repertoires in COVID-19. Study-wide background: Spain, Italy and the United States supplied samples that represented acute and convalescent COVID-19. T cells, B-cell-depleted T cells, or PBMCs supplied cDNA or gDNA.

In its sample, this clone was seen once. Original processing methods: Reference gene primer amplification gave nucleated cell count estimates. TCRdb keeps only in-frame clones here, not all; method: immunoSEQ multiplex PCR. V, J and clone size are those of that table, while D and trimming were read from the DNA. This table has 87,000 or so clones, about 80% appearing once. This receptor was obtained from a woman in her 70s with acute or convalescent COVID-19. The specimen sequenced was peripheral blood.

CDR3 region: CASSPSATGGEKLFF. CDR3 in DNA: TGTGCCAGCAGCCCGAGTGCGACAGGGGGTGAAAAACTGTTTTTT. The chain links TRBV7-9 to TRBJ1-4; 9 nucleotides align to TRBD1. Per germline, CDR1 SEHNR and CDR2 FQNEAQ (reference sequence). After removal of 5 bases from V and 7 bases from J, the junction contained 8 bases not matched to a gene. The CDR3 length is 15 residues.